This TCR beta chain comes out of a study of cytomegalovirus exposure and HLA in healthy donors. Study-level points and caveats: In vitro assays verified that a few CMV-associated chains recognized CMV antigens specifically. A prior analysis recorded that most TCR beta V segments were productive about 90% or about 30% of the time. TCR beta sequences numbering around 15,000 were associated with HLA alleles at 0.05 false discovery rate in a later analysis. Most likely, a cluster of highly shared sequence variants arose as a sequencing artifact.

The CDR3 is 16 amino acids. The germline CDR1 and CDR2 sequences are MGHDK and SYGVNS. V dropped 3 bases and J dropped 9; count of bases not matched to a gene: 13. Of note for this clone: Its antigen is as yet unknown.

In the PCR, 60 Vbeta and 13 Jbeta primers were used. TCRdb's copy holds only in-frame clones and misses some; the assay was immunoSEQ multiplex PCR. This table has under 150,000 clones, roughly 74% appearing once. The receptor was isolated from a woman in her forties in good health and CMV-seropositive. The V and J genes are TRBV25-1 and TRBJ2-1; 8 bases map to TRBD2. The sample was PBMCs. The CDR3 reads CASSDPSGRAWGEQFF. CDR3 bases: TGTGCCAGCAGTGACCCGAGCGGGAGAGCCTGGGGTGAGCAGTTCTTC.